Below are 3 T cell receptor beta chains sequenced from a single sample in a study of tumor-infiltrating lymphocytes in primary liver carcinoma. Reverse transcription of approximately 520 ng total RNA with a constant-region primer produced TCR beta cDNA. Three nested multiplex PCR rounds, a slightly modified ARM-PCR, produced the libraries for TCR beta. Each of the first two PCR rounds ran around 10 cycles with TRBV1-TRBV30 forward and C-beta reverse primers. From the multiplex PCR reads, TCRdb called clonotypes with MiXCR, one entry per CDR3 protein. This table holds more than 60,000 distinct CDR3 sequences, 55% to 75% found once. It was from approximately 22-30 mg of unsorted bulk tissue that RNA and DNA were co-extracted. The material sequenced was liver tumor tissue from sampling region 4. Documented subset: tumor region T4, right-lateral pole. The source is a man aged 35-49 years with primary liver carcinoma and hepatitis B virus infection.

To note about this clonotype: A single base separates this from a much larger clone, so it may be a read error. This chain links TRBV28 with TRBJ2-1; 8 bases agree with TRBD1. The germline gives CDR1 MDHEN, CDR2 SYDVKM. CDR3 length equals 11 residues. Unmatched junction bases numbered 10, after V lost 10 bases and J lost 14 bases. In DNA form, the CDR3 reads TGTGCCAACAGCCTGGGACAGGAGGAGTTCTTC. Encoded protein: CANSLGQEEFF.

Notes on this clonotype: One end of the junction is discordant with germline, which a read error may explain. The V call is TRBV11-2, the J call TRBJ2-5, with 8 bases matching TRBD2. The CDR3 length is 15 residues. The germline gives CDR1 SGHAT, CDR2 FQNNGV. Written as DNA, the CDR3 is TGTGCCAGCAGCGATCTGACAAGAGCGGGAGAGTCCCAGTACTTC. The encoded protein is CASSDLTRAGESQYF. Complete variable domain (other parts from reference TRBV11-2 and TRBJ2-5): EAGVAQSPRYKIIEKRQSVAFWCNPISGHATLYWYQQILGQGPKLLIQFQNNGVVDDSQLPKDRFSAERLKGVDSTLKIQPAKLEDSAVYLCASSDLTRAGESQYFGPGTRLLVL.

This chain joins TRBV28 and TRBJ2-1; the D gene is possibly TRBD2 (6 bases). The germline gives CDR1 MDHEN, CDR2 SYDVKM. The CDR3 has 14 amino acids. Trimming shortened V by 8 bases and J by 8 bases, and 19 bases separated the two germline ends. As DNA, the CDR3 is TGTGCCAGCGGGGACGCGGGGAGCTCCTATGAGCAGTTCTTC. It translates to CASGDAGSSYEQFF. Combining the CDR3 with reference TRBV28 and TRBJ2-1 gives the whole variable domain DVKVTQSSRYLVKRTGEKVFLECVQDMDHENMFWYRQDPGLGLRLIYFSYDVKMKEKGDIPEGYSVSREKKERFSLILESASTNQTSMYLCASGDAGSSYEQFFGPGTRLTVL.